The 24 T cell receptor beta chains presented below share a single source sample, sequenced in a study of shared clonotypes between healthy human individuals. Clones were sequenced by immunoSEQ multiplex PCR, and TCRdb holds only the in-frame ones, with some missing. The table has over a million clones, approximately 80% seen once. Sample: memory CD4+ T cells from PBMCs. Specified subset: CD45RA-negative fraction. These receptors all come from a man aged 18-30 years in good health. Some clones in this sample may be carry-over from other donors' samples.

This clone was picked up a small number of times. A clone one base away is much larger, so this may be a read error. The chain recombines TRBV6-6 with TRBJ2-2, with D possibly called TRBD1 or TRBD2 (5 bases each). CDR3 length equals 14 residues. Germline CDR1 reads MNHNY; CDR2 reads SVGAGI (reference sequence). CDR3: CASRSGTDTGELSF. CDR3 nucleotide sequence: TGTGCCAGCAGGTCAGGGACGGACACCGGGGAGCTGTCTTTT.

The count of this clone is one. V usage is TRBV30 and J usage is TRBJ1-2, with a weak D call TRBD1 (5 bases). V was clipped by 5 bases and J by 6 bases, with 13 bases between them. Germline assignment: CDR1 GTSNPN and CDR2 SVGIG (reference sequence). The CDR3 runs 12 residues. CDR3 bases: TGTGCCTGGCTCATCGGGGACCATGGCTACACCTTC. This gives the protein CAWLIGDHGYTF.

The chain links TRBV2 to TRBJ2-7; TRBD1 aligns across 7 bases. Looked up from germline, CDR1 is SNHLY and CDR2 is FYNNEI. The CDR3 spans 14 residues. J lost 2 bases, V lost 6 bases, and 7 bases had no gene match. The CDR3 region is CASSQQGRTYEQYF. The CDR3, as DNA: TGTGCCAGCAGCCAACAGGGGAGAACCTACGAGCAGTACTTC.

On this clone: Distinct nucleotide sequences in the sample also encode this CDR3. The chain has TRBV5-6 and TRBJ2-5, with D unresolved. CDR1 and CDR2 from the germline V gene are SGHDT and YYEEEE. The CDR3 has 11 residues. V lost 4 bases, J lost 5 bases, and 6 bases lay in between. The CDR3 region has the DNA TGTGCCAGCAGCCTTCTTGAGACCCAGTACTTC. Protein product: CASSLLETQYF.

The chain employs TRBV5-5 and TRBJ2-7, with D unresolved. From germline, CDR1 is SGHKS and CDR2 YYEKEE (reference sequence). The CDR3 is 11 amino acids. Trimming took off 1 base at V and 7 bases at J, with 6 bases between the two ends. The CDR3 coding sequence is TGTGCCAGCAGCTTGAATTTTGAGCAGTACTTC. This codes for CASSLNFEQYF.

The CDR3 loop reads CASSKGQGGYEQYF. CDR3 DNA sequence: TGTGCCAGCAGTAAAGGACAGGGGGGCTACGAGCAGTACTTC. The rearrangement links TRBV6-6 to TRBJ2-7, with 10 bases identical to TRBD1. CDR3 size: 14 residues. Germline V gives CDR1 MNHNY, CDR2 SVGAGI (reference sequence). J lost 3 bases, V lost 5 bases, and 4 bases had no gene match.

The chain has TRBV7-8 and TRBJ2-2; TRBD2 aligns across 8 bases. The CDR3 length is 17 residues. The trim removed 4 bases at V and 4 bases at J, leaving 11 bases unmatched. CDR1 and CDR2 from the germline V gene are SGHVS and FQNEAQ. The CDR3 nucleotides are TGTGCCAGCAGCTCGGAACCAGGCGGGAGGTTCACCGGGGAGCTGTTTTTT. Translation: CASSSEPGGRFTGELFF.

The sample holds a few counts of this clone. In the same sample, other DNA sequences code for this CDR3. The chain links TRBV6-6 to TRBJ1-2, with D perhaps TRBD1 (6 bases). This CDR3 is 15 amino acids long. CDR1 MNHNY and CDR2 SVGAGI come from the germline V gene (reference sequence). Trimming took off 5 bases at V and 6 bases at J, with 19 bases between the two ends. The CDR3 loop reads CASSDGRTEVNGYTF. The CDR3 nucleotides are TGTGCCAGCAGTGACGGAAGGACAGAAGTAAATGGCTACACCTTC.

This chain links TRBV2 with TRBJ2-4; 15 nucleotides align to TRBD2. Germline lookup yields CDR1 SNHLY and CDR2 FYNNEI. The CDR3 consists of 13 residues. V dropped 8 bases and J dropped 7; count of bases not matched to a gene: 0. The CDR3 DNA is TGTGCCAGCGGGACTAGCGGGAGGAACATTCAGTACTTC. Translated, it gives CASGTSGRNIQYF.

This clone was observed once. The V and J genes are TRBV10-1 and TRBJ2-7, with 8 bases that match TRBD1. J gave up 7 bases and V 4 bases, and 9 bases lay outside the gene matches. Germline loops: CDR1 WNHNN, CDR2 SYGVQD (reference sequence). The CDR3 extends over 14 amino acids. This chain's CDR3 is CASSVSRGREEQYF. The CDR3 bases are TGCGCCAGCAGTGTTTCCAGGGGGCGGGAAGAGCAGTACTTC.

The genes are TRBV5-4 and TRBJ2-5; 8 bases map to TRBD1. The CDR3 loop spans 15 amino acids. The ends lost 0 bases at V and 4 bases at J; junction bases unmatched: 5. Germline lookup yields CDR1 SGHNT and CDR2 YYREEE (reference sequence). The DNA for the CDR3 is TGTGCCAGCAGCTTGGTACGCGGGACAGGAGAGACCCAGTACTTC. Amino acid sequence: CASSLVRGTGETQYF.

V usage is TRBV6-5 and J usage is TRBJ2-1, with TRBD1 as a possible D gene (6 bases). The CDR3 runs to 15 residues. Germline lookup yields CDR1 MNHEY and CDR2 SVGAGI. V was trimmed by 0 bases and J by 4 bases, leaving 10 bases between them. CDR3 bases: TGTGCCAGCAGTTACTCTCCGGGGACATACAATGAGCAGTTCTTC. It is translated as CASSYSPGTYNEQFF.

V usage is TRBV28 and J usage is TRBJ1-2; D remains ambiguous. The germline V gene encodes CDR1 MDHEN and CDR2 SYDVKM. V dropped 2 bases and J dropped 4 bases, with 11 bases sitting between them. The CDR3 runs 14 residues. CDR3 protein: CASSLIGQTYGYTF. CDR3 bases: TGTGCCAGCAGTTTAATTGGCCAGACCTATGGCTACACCTTC.

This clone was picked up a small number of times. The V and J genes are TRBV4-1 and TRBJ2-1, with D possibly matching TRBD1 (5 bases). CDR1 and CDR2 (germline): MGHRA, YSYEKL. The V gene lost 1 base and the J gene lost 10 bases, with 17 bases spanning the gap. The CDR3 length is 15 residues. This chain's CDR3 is CASSQGGTGLGEQFF. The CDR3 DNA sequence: TGCGCCAGCAGCCAAGGGGGCACAGGCCTCGGAGAGCAGTTCTTC.

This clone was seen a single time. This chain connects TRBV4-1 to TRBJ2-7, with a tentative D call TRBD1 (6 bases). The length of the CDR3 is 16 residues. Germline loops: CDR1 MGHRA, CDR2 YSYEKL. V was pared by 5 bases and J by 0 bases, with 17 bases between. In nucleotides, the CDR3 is TGCGCCAGCAGCAAGGGGGAGTTGGGGCCCTCCTACGAGCAGTACTTC. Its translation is CASSKGELGPSYEQYF.

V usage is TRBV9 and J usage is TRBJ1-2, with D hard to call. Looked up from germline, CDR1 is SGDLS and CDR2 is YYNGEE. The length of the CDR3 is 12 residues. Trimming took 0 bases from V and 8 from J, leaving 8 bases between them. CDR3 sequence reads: CASSVGGIGYTF. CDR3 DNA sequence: TGTGCCAGCAGCGTAGGAGGGATCGGCTACACCTTC. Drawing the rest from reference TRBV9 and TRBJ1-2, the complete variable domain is DSGVTQTPKHLITATGQRVTLRCSPRSGDLSVYWYQQSLDQGLQFLIQYYNGEERAKGNILERFSAQQFPDLHSELNLSSLELGDSALYFCASSVGGIGYTFGSGTRLTVV.

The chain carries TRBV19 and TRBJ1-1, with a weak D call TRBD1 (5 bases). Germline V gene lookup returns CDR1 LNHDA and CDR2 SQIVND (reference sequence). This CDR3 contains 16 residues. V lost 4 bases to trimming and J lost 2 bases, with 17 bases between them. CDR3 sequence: CASSTPSRAGNTEAFF. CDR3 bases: TGTGCCAGTAGTACCCCGAGCAGGGCGGGTAACACTGAAGCTTTCTTT.

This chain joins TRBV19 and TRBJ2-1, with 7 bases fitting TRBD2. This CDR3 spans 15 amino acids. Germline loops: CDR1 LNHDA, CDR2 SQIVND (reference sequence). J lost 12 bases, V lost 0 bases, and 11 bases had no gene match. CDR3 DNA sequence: TGTGCCAGTAGTATAGATCATCAGCGGGATAGTTGGCAGTTCTTC. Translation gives CASSIDHQRDSWQFF. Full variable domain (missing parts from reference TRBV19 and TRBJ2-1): DGGITQSPKYLFRKEGQNVTLSCEQNLNHDAMYWYRQDPGQGLRLIYYSQIVNDFQKGDIAEGYSVSREKKESFPLTVTSAQKNPTAFYLCASSIDHQRDSWQFFGPGTRLTVL.

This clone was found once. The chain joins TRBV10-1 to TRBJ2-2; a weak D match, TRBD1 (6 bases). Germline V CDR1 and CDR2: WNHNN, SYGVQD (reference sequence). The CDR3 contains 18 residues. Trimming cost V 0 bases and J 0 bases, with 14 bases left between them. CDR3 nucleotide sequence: TGCGCCAGCAGTGAGTCACAGGGCAGTTATACGAACACCGGGGAGCTGTTTTTT. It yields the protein CASSESQGSYTNTGELFF.

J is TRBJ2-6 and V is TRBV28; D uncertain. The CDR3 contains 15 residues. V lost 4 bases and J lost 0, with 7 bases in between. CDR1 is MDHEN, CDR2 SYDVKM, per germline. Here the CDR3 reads CASSSRFSGANVLTF. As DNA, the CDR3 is TGTGCCAGCAGTTCCCGTTTCTCTGGGGCCAACGTCCTGACTTTC.

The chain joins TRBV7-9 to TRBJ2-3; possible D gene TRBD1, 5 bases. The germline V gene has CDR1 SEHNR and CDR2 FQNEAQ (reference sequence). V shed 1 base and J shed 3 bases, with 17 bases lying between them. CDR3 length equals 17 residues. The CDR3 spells CASSLGQGTFVTDTQYF. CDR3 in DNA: TGTGCCAGCAGCTTAGGGCAGGGAACGTTTGTAACAGATACGCAGTATTTT. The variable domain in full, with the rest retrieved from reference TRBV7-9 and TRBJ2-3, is DTGVSQNPRHKITKRGQNVTFRCDPISEHNRLYWYRQTLGQGPEFLTYFQNEAQLEKSRLLSDRFSAERPKGSFSTLEIQRTEQGDSAMYLCASSLGQGTFVTDTQYFGPGTRLTVL.

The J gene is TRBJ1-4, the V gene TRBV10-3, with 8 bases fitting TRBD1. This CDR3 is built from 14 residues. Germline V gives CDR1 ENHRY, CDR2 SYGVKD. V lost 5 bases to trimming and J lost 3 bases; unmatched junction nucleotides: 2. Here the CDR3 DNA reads TGTGCCATCAGTCGGACAGGGCCTAATGAAAAACTGTTTTTT. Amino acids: CAISRTGPNEKLFF.

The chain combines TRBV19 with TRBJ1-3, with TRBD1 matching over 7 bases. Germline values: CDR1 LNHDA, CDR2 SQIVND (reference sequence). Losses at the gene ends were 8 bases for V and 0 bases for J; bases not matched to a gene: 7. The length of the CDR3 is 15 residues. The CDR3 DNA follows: TGTGCCAGTTCCCGGCAGGGGGACTCTGGAAACACCATATATTTT. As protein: CASSRQGDSGNTIYF.

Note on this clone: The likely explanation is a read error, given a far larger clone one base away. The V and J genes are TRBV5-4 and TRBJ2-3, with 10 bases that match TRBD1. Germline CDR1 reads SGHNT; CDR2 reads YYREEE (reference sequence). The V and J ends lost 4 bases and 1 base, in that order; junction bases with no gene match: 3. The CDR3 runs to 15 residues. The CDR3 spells CASSGGQGRTDTQYF. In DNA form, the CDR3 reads TGTGCCAGCAGCGGGGGACAGGGGCGCACAGATACGCAGTATTTT.